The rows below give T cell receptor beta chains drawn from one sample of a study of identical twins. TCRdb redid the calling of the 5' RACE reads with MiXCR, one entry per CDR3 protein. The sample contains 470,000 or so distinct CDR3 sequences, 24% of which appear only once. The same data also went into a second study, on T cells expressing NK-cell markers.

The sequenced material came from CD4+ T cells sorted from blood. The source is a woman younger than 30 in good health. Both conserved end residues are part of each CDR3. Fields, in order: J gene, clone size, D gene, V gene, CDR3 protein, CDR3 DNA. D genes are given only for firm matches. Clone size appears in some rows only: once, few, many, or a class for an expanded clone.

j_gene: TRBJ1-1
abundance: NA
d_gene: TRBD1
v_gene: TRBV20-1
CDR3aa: CSARAPGQGAFF
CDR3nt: TGCAGTGCTAGAGCTCCGGGACAGGGAGCTTTCTTT

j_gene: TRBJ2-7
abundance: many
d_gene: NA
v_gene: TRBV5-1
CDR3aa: CASSLAGVAETYEQYF
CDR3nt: TGCGCCAGCAGCTTGGCCGGGGTAGCGGAAACCTACGAGCAGTACTTC

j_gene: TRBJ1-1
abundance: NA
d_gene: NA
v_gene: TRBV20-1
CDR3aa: CSARHVYTEAFF
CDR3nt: TGCAGTGCTAGACACGTATACACTGAAGCTTTCTTT

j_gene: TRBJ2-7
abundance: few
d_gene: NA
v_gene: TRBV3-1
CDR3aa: CASNTNGDYEQYF
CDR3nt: TGTGCCAGCAATACAAACGGTGACTACGAGCAGTACTTC

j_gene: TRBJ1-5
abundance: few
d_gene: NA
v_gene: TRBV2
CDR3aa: CASSPRQNIQPQHF
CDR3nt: TGTGCCAGCAGCCCGAGACAGAACATTCAGCCCCAGCATTTT

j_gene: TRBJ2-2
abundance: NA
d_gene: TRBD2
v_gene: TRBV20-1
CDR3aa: CSGSASGRTGELFF
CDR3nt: TGCAGTGGATCGGCTAGCGGGAGAACCGGGGAGCTGTTTTTT

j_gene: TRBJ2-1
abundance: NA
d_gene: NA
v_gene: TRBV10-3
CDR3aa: CAISPQGGGYNEQFF
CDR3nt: TGTGCCATCAGTCCCCAGGGTGGGGGATACAATGAGCAGTTCTTC

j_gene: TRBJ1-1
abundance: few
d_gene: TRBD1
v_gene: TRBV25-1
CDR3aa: CASSEGQGKGDTEAFF
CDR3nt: TGTGCCAGCAGTGAGGGACAGGGCAAAGGGGACACTGAAGCTTTCTTT

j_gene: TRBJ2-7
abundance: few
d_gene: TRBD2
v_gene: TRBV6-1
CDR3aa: CATLAGSSYEQYF
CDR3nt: TGTGCCACTTTAGCGGGGAGCTCCTACGAGCAGTACTTC

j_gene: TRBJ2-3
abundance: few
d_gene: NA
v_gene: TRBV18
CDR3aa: CASSPSIGGTDTQYF
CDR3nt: TGTGCCAGCTCACCTTCAATTGGGGGCACAGATACGCAGTATTTT

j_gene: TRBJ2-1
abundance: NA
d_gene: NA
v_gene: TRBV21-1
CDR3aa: CASSKESGDRAPWTEQFF
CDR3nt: TGTGCCAGCAGCAAAGAGTCGGGGGACAGGGCCCCTTGGACTGAGCAGTTCTTC

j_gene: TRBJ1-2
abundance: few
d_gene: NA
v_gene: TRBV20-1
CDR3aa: CSARAGADGYTF
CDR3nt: TGCAGTGCTAGAGCAGGGGCGGATGGCTACACCTTC

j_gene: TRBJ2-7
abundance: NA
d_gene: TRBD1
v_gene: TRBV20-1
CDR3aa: CSARDLDRGSYEQYF
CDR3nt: TGCAGTGCTAGAGATTTAGACAGGGGGTCCTACGAGCAGTACTTC

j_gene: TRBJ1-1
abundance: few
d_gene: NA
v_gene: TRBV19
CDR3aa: CASSIRRTVSTEAFF
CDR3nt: TGTGCCAGTAGTATACGGAGGACAGTAAGCACTGAAGCTTTCTTT

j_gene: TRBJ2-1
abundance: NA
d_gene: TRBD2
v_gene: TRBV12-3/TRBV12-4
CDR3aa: CASSYKAGYNEQFF
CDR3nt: TGTGCCAGCAGTTACAAAGCGGGGTACAATGAGCAGTTCTTC